These T cell receptor beta chains were read from a single sample in a study of shared clonotypes between healthy human individuals. Sequencing used immunoSEQ multiplex PCR; TCRdb keeps in-frame clones, though not all of them. The sample yields about half a million clones, 81% seen once. Sequenced sample: PBMCs. The receptors stem from a woman between 40 and 50 years old in good health. Some clones in this sample may be carry-over from other donors' samples. Each CDR3 is given with its conserved first and last residue. The order of the fields is J gene, D gene, clone size, V gene, CDR3 protein, CDR3 DNA. A D gene is named only where the DNA matches it firmly. The size of a clone is reported for some rows only, either as once, few or many, or as a class for expanded clones.

J gene: TRBJ2-1
D gene: NA
clone size: NA
V gene: TRBV7-2
CDR3 protein: CASSLAATRLNEQFF
CDR3 DNA: TGTGCCAGCAGCTTAGCGGCCACTAGGCTCAATGAGCAGTTCTTC

J gene: TRBJ1-4
D gene: NA
clone size: NA
V gene: TRBV7-2
CDR3 protein: CASSTRGQTTNEKLFF
CDR3 DNA: TGTGCCAGCAGCACTAGAGGACAGACAACTAATGAAAAACTGTTTTTT

J gene: TRBJ2-7
D gene: NA
clone size: few
V gene: TRBV2
CDR3 protein: CASSDSWPSPYEQYF
CDR3 DNA: TGTGCCAGCAGTGATAGCTGGCCTTCCCCCTACGAGCAGTACTTC

J gene: TRBJ1-5
D gene: NA
clone size: once
V gene: TRBV7-2
CDR3 protein: CASSLDWTGNQPQHF
CDR3 DNA: TGTGCCAGCAGCTTAGACTGGACAGGCAATCAGCCCCAGCATTTT

J gene: TRBJ2-7
D gene: NA
clone size: NA
V gene: TRBV7-2
CDR3 protein: CASSLDPGSYEQYF
CDR3 DNA: TGTGCCAGCAGCCTTGATCCCGGGTCCTACGAGCAGTACTTC

J gene: TRBJ1-5
D gene: TRBD1
clone size: NA
V gene: TRBV4-1
CDR3 protein: CASSQAGQGVLGNQPQHF
CDR3 DNA: TGCGCCAGCAGCCAGGCGGGACAGGGTGTCTTGGGCAATCAGCCCCAGCATTTT

J gene: TRBJ2-7
D gene: TRBD1
clone size: NA
V gene: TRBV29-1
CDR3 protein: CSGGQGADEQYF
CDR3 DNA: TGCAGCGGGGGACAGGGGGCGGACGAGCAGTACTTC

J gene: TRBJ2-2
D gene: NA
clone size: once
V gene: TRBV2
CDR3 protein: CASSVGGAQPGELFF
CDR3 DNA: TGTGCCAGCAGTGTTGGGGGAGCTCAGCCCGGGGAGCTGTTTTTT

J gene: TRBJ2-7
D gene: TRBD2
clone size: NA
V gene: TRBV9
CDR3 protein: CASSFGLAEPYEQYF
CDR3 DNA: TGTGCCAGCAGCTTCGGACTAGCCGAGCCCTACGAGCAGTACTTC

J gene: TRBJ1-2
D gene: NA
clone size: NA
V gene: TRBV14
CDR3 protein: CASSQAVQGVFDGYTF
CDR3 DNA: TGTGCCAGCAGCCAAGCCGTGCAGGGCGTTTTTGATGGCTACACCTTC

J gene: TRBJ2-7
D gene: TRBD2
clone size: few
V gene: TRBV5-8
CDR3 protein: CASSLGTSGSYEQYF
CDR3 DNA: TGTGCCAGCAGCCTAGGGACTAGCGGGAGTTACGAGCAGTACTTC

J gene: TRBJ2-1
D gene: NA
clone size: NA
V gene: TRBV6-1
CDR3 protein: CASSPRGGSGNEQFF
CDR3 DNA: TGTGCCAGCAGTCCCAGGGGGGGGTCGGGCAATGAGCAGTTCTTC

J gene: TRBJ2-5
D gene: NA
clone size: NA
V gene: TRBV5-4
CDR3 protein: CASSSQQGRETQYF
CDR3 DNA: TGTGCCAGCAGCTCACAACAGGGGAGGGAGACCCAGTACTTC

J gene: TRBJ2-7
D gene: TRBD1
clone size: few
V gene: TRBV19
CDR3 protein: CASSIFLVGTGNGSGSYEQYF
CDR3 DNA: TGTGCCAGTAGTATTTTTTTGGTTGGGACAGGGAATGGATCGGGCTCCTACGAGCAGTACTTC

J gene: TRBJ1-1
D gene: NA
clone size: NA
V gene: TRBV9
CDR3 protein: CASSTNRVNTEAFF
CDR3 DNA: TGTGCCAGCAGCACAAACAGGGTGAACACTGAAGCTTTCTTT

J gene: TRBJ2-7
D gene: NA
clone size: NA
V gene: TRBV30
CDR3 protein: CAWSVQGSYEQYF
CDR3 DNA: TGTGCCTGGAGTGTTCAGGGCTCCTACGAGCAGTACTTC

J gene: TRBJ2-1
D gene: NA
clone size: NA
V gene: TRBV7-9
CDR3 protein: CASSPTYNEQFF
CDR3 DNA: TGTGCCAGCAGTCCAACCTACAATGAGCAGTTCTTC

J gene: TRBJ2-2
D gene: NA
clone size: NA
V gene: TRBV30
CDR3 protein: CAWSRDLKANTGELFF
CDR3 DNA: TGTGCCTGGAGCAGGGACCTCAAGGCGAACACCGGGGAGCTGTTTTTT

J gene: TRBJ1-5
D gene: NA
clone size: NA
V gene: TRBV30
CDR3 protein: CAWSVGRGGNQPQHF
CDR3 DNA: TGTGCCTGGAGTGTAGGCCGGGGTGGGAATCAGCCCCAGCATTTT

J gene: TRBJ2-5
D gene: TRBD2
clone size: NA
V gene: TRBV7-3
CDR3 protein: CASSPTSGRAGGETQYF
CDR3 DNA: TGTGCCAGCAGCCCCACTAGCGGGAGGGCAGGTGGGGAGACCCAGTACTTC

J gene: TRBJ2-7
D gene: NA
clone size: few
V gene: TRBV20-1
CDR3 protein: CSARGYEQYF
CDR3 DNA: TGCAGTGCTAGAGGGTACGAGCAGTACTTC

J gene: TRBJ1-2
D gene: NA
clone size: NA
V gene: TRBV19
CDR3 protein: CASSMTGIEVYGYTF
CDR3 DNA: TGTGCCAGTAGTATGACTGGAATCGAGGTATATGGCTACACCTTC

J gene: TRBJ1-4
D gene: NA
clone size: NA
V gene: TRBV28
CDR3 protein: CASRGAEGATNEKLFF
CDR3 DNA: TGTGCCAGCAGAGGGGCAGAGGGGGCAACTAATGAAAAACTGTTTTTT

J gene: TRBJ2-7
D gene: TRBD1
clone size: NA
V gene: TRBV29-1
CDR3 protein: CSTRTGAHEQYF
CDR3 DNA: TGCAGCACTAGGACAGGGGCCCACGAGCAGTACTTC

J gene: TRBJ2-1
D gene: TRBD2
clone size: NA
V gene: TRBV18
CDR3 protein: CASSPPLSGTRSYNEQFF
CDR3 DNA: TGTGCCAGCTCACCACCTTTATCCGGGACTAGATCCTACAATGAGCAGTTCTTC

J gene: TRBJ2-2
D gene: NA
clone size: NA
V gene: TRBV2
CDR3 protein: CASSVLRRGTGELFF
CDR3 DNA: TGTGCCAGCAGTGTGCTCAGGCGGGGCACCGGGGAGCTGTTTTTT

J gene: TRBJ1-5
D gene: NA
clone size: NA
V gene: TRBV7-9
CDR3 protein: CASSLENQPQHF
CDR3 DNA: TGTGCCAGCAGCTTAGAGAATCAGCCCCAGCATTTT

J gene: TRBJ1-4
D gene: TRBD1
clone size: NA
V gene: TRBV4-1
CDR3 protein: CADSQPYRGTNEKLFF
CDR3 DNA: TGCGCCGACAGCCAACCTTACAGGGGCACTAATGAAAAACTGTTTTTT

J gene: TRBJ2-3
D gene: NA
clone size: NA
V gene: TRBV7-9
CDR3 protein: CASSEPTDTQYF
CDR3 DNA: TGTGCCAGCAGCGAGCCCACAGATACGCAGTATTTT

J gene: TRBJ2-1
D gene: NA
clone size: NA
V gene: TRBV4-1
CDR3 protein: CASSQENQGRDNEQFF
CDR3 DNA: TGCGCCAGCAGCCAAGAAAACCAGGGCCGTGACAATGAGCAGTTCTTC

J gene: TRBJ2-1
D gene: NA
clone size: NA
V gene: TRBV6-6
CDR3 protein: CASSYGLHGEQFF
CDR3 DNA: TGTGCCAGCAGCTATGGACTCCACGGGGAGCAGTTCTTC

J gene: TRBJ2-2
D gene: TRBD1
clone size: NA
V gene: TRBV2
CDR3 protein: CASSGTGVGPTGELFF
CDR3 DNA: TGTGCTAGCTCCGGGACAGGGGTCGGTCCCACCGGGGAGCTGTTTTTT

J gene: TRBJ1-2
D gene: NA
clone size: NA
V gene: TRBV7-9
CDR3 protein: CASNTGWMRRDGYTF
CDR3 DNA: TGTGCCAGCAACACGGGGTGGATGAGGCGGGATGGCTACACCTTC

J gene: TRBJ1-1
D gene: NA
clone size: once
V gene: TRBV5-6
CDR3 protein: CASSFRGYMTEAFF
CDR3 DNA: TGTGCCAGCAGCTTCCGAGGGTACATGACTGAAGCTTTCTTT

J gene: TRBJ2-7
D gene: TRBD1
clone size: many
V gene: TRBV4-2
CDR3 protein: CASSRRTGEGYEQYF
CDR3 DNA: TGTGCCAGCAGCCGAAGAACAGGGGAAGGCTACGAGCAGTACTTC

J gene: TRBJ1-2
D gene: NA
clone size: NA
V gene: TRBV29-1
CDR3 protein: CSADRGRVNGYTF
CDR3 DNA: TGCAGCGCCGACCGGGGCAGGGTAAATGGCTACACCTTC

J gene: TRBJ2-1
D gene: NA
clone size: NA
V gene: TRBV9
CDR3 protein: CASSPAGTSYNEQFF
CDR3 DNA: TGTGCCAGCAGCCCGGCGGGGACTTCCTACAATGAGCAGTTCTTC

J gene: TRBJ2-5
D gene: TRBD1
clone size: NA
V gene: TRBV18
CDR3 protein: CASSLRGRETQYF
CDR3 DNA: TGTGCCAGCTCGCTCAGGGGGCGTGAGACCCAGTACTTC

J gene: TRBJ2-1
D gene: NA
clone size: NA
V gene: TRBV7-9
CDR3 protein: CASRLAGAREYEQFF
CDR3 DNA: TGTGCCAGCAGATTGGCGGGCGCGAGGGAGTATGAGCAGTTCTTC

J gene: TRBJ2-6
D gene: NA
clone size: NA
V gene: TRBV2
CDR3 protein: CATSRGSGANVLTF
CDR3 DNA: TGTGCCACCTCCCGGGGATCTGGGGCCAACGTCCTGACTTTC